This is a list of T cell receptor beta chains from one sample in a study of blood T cell repertoires in COVID-19. Data came from immunoSEQ multiplex PCR; TCRdb stores just in-frame clones and leaves some out. Found here are over 250,000 clones, over 65% of them singletons; the top ten hold about 3.5%. The sample comprised peripheral blood. The receptors shown here come from an elderly woman with acute or convalescent COVID-19. CDR3s leave out the opening cysteine and the closing phenylalanine or tryptophan.

V gene: TRBV12-3/TRBV12-4; J gene: TRBJ1-2; CDR3 length: 11; CDR3 protein: ASSLGSIYGYT
V gene: TRBV28; J gene: TRBJ1-3; CDR3 length: 13; CDR3 protein: ASSFGWHSGNTIY
V gene: TRBV5-5; J gene: TRBJ2-3; CDR3 length: 15; CDR3 protein: ASSLRGDGVGFDTQY
V gene: TRBV18; J gene: TRBJ2-7; CDR3 length: 12; CDR3 protein: ASSPGTAKYEQY
V gene: TRBV25-1; J gene: TRBJ1-1; CDR3 length: 14; CDR3 protein: ASSELQGGMNTEAF
V gene: TRBV2; J gene: TRBJ1-2; CDR3 length: 10; CDR3 protein: ASDRDNYGYT
V gene: TRBV28; J gene: TRBJ1-2; CDR3 length: 13; CDR3 protein: AIRQGGMGGYGYT
V gene: TRBV18; J gene: TRBJ2-2; CDR3 length: 13; CDR3 protein: ASSPQGALTGELF
V gene: TRBV2; J gene: TRBJ1-2; CDR3 length: 13; CDR3 protein: ASSGTGQRVYGYT
V gene: TRBV3-1/TRBV3-2; J gene: TRBJ1-2; CDR3 length: 14; CDR3 protein: ASSQEGRGIYYGYT
V gene: TRBV15; J gene: TRBJ2-6; CDR3 length: 14; CDR3 protein: ATSGGRLGGANVLT
V gene: TRBV5-6; J gene: TRBJ1-1; CDR3 length: 12; CDR3 protein: ASSLGGVKTEAF